The T cell receptor beta chain under discussion was sequenced for a study of siplizumab effects on memory and regulatory T cells. Study-level results: The alloresponse seemed to draw substantially on naive T cells, which appeared more diverse than memory cells. Researchers did not confirm the suppressive function of proliferating Tregs from siplizumab cultures.

Germline CDR1 SGHAT, CDR2 FQNNGV. Unmatched junction bases numbered 1, after V lost 4 bases and J lost 3 bases. The CDR3 runs 13 residues. A remark on this clone: Its target is not known.

Libraries were prepared by immunoSEQ multiplex PCR; TCRdb keeps only in-frame clonotypes and omits some of them. The sample has some 73,000 clones; roughly 93% are singletons. The TCR comes from a human donor in good health. The chain couples TRBV11-2 to TRBJ2-7; 9 bases are shared with TRBD1. Sequenced sample: CD8+ T cells sorted from blood. The CDR3 bases are TGTGCCAGCAGCTGGGGACAGGGCTACGAGCAGTACTTC. Translated, it gives CASSWGQGYEQYF.